This T cell receptor (beta chain) appears in the sequencing data of a study of cytomegalovirus exposure and HLA in healthy donors. Study background: A preliminary data release comprised about 85 million unique TCRs obtained from HLA-typed donors.

This CDR3 is built from 17 residues. Germline CDR1 is SGHRS and CDR2 is YFSETQ. V was shortened by 4 bases and J by 0 bases, with 20 bases between the two germline ends. Study-wide results and limits: As a later analysis showed, a missense DCLRE1C variant was linked to trimming of TCR beta V- and J-genes. In a later analysis, at a false discovery rate of 0.05, roughly 17,000 TCR beta sequences matched HLA alleles.

Notes on this clone: Its cognate antigen is unknown.

It was with 60 Vbeta and 13 Jbeta primers that the PCR ran. Using immunoSEQ multiplex PCR, the repertoire was profiled, and TCRdb retains in-frame clones only, with some absent. The sample includes roughly 150,000 clones, around 86% of them seen just once. The genes are TRBV5-1 and TRBJ2-7, with D maybe TRBD1 (6 bases). This TCR derives from a male donor in good health and CMV-seronegative. Sequenced sample: PBMCs. CDR3 DNA sequence: TGCGCCAGCAGCATACAGCCGGGACACAAAAGCTCCTACGAGCAGTACTTC. Translated: CASSIQPGHKSSYEQYF.